Sequencing of this T cell receptor (beta chain) was carried out in a study of CD8 T cells in ankylosing spondylitis. At least ten counts were recorded for this clonotype. The CDR3 is made up of 14 amino acids. By quantitative 5'-RACE with molecular barcodes, the TCR beta libraries were made. TCRdb fed the 5' RACE reads into MiXCR, producing one record per CDR3 protein. The sample yields about 130,000 distinct CDR3 sequences, approximately 9.9% seen once. Sequenced input: blood, either unsorted or a sorted T cell fraction (not recorded which). The chain recombines TRBV21-1 with TRBJ2-3. TRBV21-1 is noted as a pseudogene. This sequence was found in a male donor with ankylosing spondylitis or in good health (not recorded which). For the CDR3, the DNA is TGTGCCAGCAGCTTAGAGGCCTGGCGGAATACGCAGTATTTT. It encodes CASSLEAWRNTQYF.